These T cell receptor beta chains were read from a single sample in a study of OX40 agonist ivuxolimab in advanced cancers. Repertoires were generated with immunoSEQ multiplex PCR, while TCRdb's copy carries only in-frame clones and drops some. This sample has tens of thousands of clones, with 87% found just once. The starting material was CD4+ or CD8+ T cells sorted from blood, obtained in a trial of the OX40 agonist ivuxolimab. The source is an adult with an advanced solid tumor such as melanoma, head and neck, liver or kidney cancer. Both conserved end residues are part of each CDR3. For some rows the clone size is stated as once, few or many, or as a class when expanded; others skip it.

V: TRBV11-2; J: TRBJ2-2; size: .; CDR3: CASSVTGQGSGELFF
V: TRBV10-3; J: TRBJ2-4; size: once; CDR3: CAISDPLRETGNIQYF
V: TRBV19; J: TRBJ1-5; size: .; CDR3: CASTLTGDLNQPQHF
V: TRBV15; J: TRBJ2-5; size: .; CDR3: CATSRGSLAGFQETQYF
V: TRBV6-5; J: TRBJ2-1; size: once; CDR3: CASRGAGNSYNEQFF
V: TRBV4-1; J: TRBJ2-7; size: .; CDR3: CASSTDWASYEQYF
V: TRBV14; J: TRBJ2-5; size: .; CDR3: CASSQDFGVAQYF
V: TRBV9; J: TRBJ1-3; size: .; CDR3: CASSVAGLSGNTIYF
V: TRBV19; J: TRBJ2-2; size: .; CDR3: CASSPVSGSYTGELFF
V: TRBV19; J: TRBJ1-2; size: .; CDR3: CASSTGPTGAYGYTF
V: TRBV18; J: TRBJ2-1; size: .; CDR3: CASSQPHTYNEQFF
V: TRBV28; J: TRBJ2-3; size: few; CDR3: CASSFGGRVGTDTQYF
V: TRBV13; J: TRBJ2-7; size: .; CDR3: CASSRTGPLYEQYF
V: TRBV28; J: TRBJ2-3; size: .; CDR3: CASSSGQSTDTQYF
V: TRBV18; J: TRBJ2-1; size: .; CDR3: CASSQNRGEEQFF
V: TRBV11-1; J: TRBJ1-2; size: few; CDR3: CASSRQGVTGYTF
V: TRBV6-1; J: TRBJ2-3; size: .; CDR3: CASRPVARSADTQYF
V: TRBV7-9; J: TRBJ1-5; size: .; CDR3: CASSLTGAGGQPQHF
V: TRBV7-8; J: TRBJ2-1; size: .; CDR3: CASSLGVHNEQFF
V: TRBV29-1; J: TRBJ1-5; size: once; CDR3: CSVEVEQGNQPQHF
V: TRBV5-5; J: TRBJ1-3; size: .; CDR3: CASSLRRDGTVYSGNTIYF
V: TRBV11-3; J: TRBJ1-1; size: .; CDR3: CASSLTGQGAEAFF
V: TRBV5-5; J: TRBJ2-7; size: .; CDR3: CASSGGLAGVHYEQYF
V: TRBV13; J: TRBJ2-1; size: .; CDR3: CASSLRLAGGSSYNEQFF
V: TRBV18; J: TRBJ1-1; size: once; CDR3: CASSPPNLGSMNTEAFF
V: TRBV6-5; J: TRBJ2-5; size: .; CDR3: CASSYPGLQETQYF
V: TRBV5-1; J: TRBJ2-5; size: .; CDR3: CASSMGASGAQETQYF
V: TRBV5-6; J: TRBJ1-2; size: few; CDR3: CASSSGDYGYTF
V: TRBV6-5; J: TRBJ1-5; size: .; CDR3: CASSYGDGNQPQHF
V: TRBV7-8; J: TRBJ2-7; size: .; CDR3: CASSLLGDRGYEQYF
V: TRBV5-1; J: TRBJ2-3; size: .; CDR3: CASSLGLAASTDTQYF
V: TRBV4-1; J: TRBJ2-1; size: .; CDR3: CASSQDRAPRYNEQFF
V: TRBV19; J: TRBJ1-5; size: .; CDR3: CASSRSGVSNQPQHF
V: TRBV7-8; J: TRBJ2-7; size: .; CDR3: CASSLIVGGVYEQYF
V: TRBV4-1; J: TRBJ1-1; size: .; CDR3: CASSQDPDRRYEAFF
V: TRBV30; J: TRBJ1-6; size: .; CDR3: CAWRKEGSYNSPLHF
V: TRBV10-3; J: TRBJ1-1; size: .; CDR3: CAISEKAGEAFF
V: TRBV18; J: TRBJ2-4; size: .; CDR3: CASSPPVGSKNIQYF
V: TRBV7-6; J: TRBJ2-7; size: .; CDR3: CASSLMEGTEQYF
V: TRBV6-6; J: TRBJ2-3; size: .; CDR3: CASSYSRASTDTQYF
V: TRBV10-3; J: TRBJ2-5; size: .; CDR3: CAINQDPSQETQYF
V: TRBV19; J: TRBJ1-2; size: .; CDR3: CASNPGVSDNYGYTF
V: TRBV7-2; J: TRBJ2-5; size: .; CDR3: CASSLNSGTSETQYF
V: TRBV27; J: TRBJ2-1; size: .; CDR3: CASSLWSRGRYNEQFF
V: TRBV6-5; J: TRBJ2-1; size: few; CDR3: CASSRQLGSYNEQFF